The rows below give T cell receptor beta chains drawn from one sample of a study of preoperative IRX-2 immunotherapy in early breast cancer. Data came from immunoSEQ multiplex PCR; TCRdb stores just in-frame clones and leaves some out. This table holds more than 30,000 clones, roughly nine tenths found once. The sequencing here drew on tumor tissue, taken after IRX-2 immunotherapy. The receptors come from a human donor with breast cancer. The CDR3 runs from the conserved cysteine through the conserved F or W. Fields, in order: CDR3 DNA, CDR3 protein, D gene, V gene, clone size, J gene. The D gene is left open where the match is weak. The size field is filled for only some rows; it gives once, few, many or a size class.

TGTGCCAGCAGTCTTGTAGGGACAGGGGGAGGGTATGGCTACACCTTC,CASSLVGTGGGYGYTF,TRBD1,TRBV6-8,-,TRBJ1-2
TGTGCCAGTAGCAAGGGACAGGGGGCAGGCACTGAAGCTTTCTTT,CASSKGQGAGTEAFF,TRBD1,TRBV19,-,TRBJ1-1
TGTGCCAGCAGCTCCCCCCGACCCGGGGAGGGAACTGGAAACACCATATATTTT,CASSSPRPGEGTGNTIYF,-,TRBV7-1,-,TRBJ1-3
TGTGCCAGCAGTTCTCCCATCCGACAGTCTGGAAACACCATATATTTT,CASSSPIRQSGNTIYF,-,TRBV28,-,TRBJ1-3
TGTGCCAGCAGTTACGGGGGGACAGGGGGCTCCGAGCAGTACTTC,CASSYGGTGGSEQYF,TRBD1,TRBV6-7,once,TRBJ2-7
TGTGCCAGCACCTCCGGGGGTAATGAAAAACTGTTTTTT,CASTSGGNEKLFF,-,TRBV6-8,-,TRBJ1-4
TGTGCCAGCAGTTCCATATATCGACTAGCGGGGGGGCAAGATACGCAGTATTTT,CASSSIYRLAGGQDTQYF,TRBD2,TRBV28,-,TRBJ2-3
TGTGCCAGCAGTTCTTCCACTTACAATGAGCAGTTCTTC,CASSSSTYNEQFF,-,TRBV6-8,-,TRBJ2-1
TGCGCCAGCAGTGAGTTCCTGCAGAATGAGCAGTTCTTC,CASSEFLQNEQFF,-,TRBV10-2,-,TRBJ2-1
TGTGCCGGACGATTAGATGGGAACACCGGGGAGCTGTTTTTT,CAGRLDGNTGELFF,-,TRBV12-2,-,TRBJ2-2
TGTGCCAGCAGTTTGGGGGAAAAAAAACTGTTTTTT,CASSLGEKKLFF,-,TRBV28,-,TRBJ1-4
TGTGCCACTCGGACAGGGTTTGTTAGCAATCAGCCCCAGCATTTT,CATRTGFVSNQPQHF,TRBD1,TRBV19,-,TRBJ1-5
TGTGCCAGCAGCCGGCGGGAAAATAATTCACCCCTCCACTTT,CASSRRENNSPLHF,-,TRBV14,once,TRBJ1-6
TGTGCCAGCAGCTACCCGCCGGGACAGGGTAACTATGGCTACACCTTC,CASSYPPGQGNYGYTF,TRBD1,TRBV28,-,TRBJ1-2
TGTGCCAGCAGCTTACCTAGGGGGATGAACACTGAAGCTTTCTTT,CASSLPRGMNTEAFF,-,TRBV11-3,-,TRBJ1-1
TGTGCCAGCAAGGTCGACAGGGGACCTTCGGGCACTGAAGCTTTCTTT,CASKVDRGPSGTEAFF,TRBD1,TRBV6-8,-,TRBJ1-1
TGCGCCAGCAGCTTGGTTTTAGGGCGAATAGATACGCAGTATTTT,CASSLVLGRIDTQYF,-,TRBV5-1,-,TRBJ2-3
TGTGCCAGCAGCTTGGGGCGCGGCACCGGGGAGCTGTTTTTT,CASSLGRGTGELFF,-,TRBV7-6,-,TRBJ2-2
TGTGCCACCTTGGGACAGGGAAAGACTGAAGCTTTCTTT,CATLGQGKTEAFF,TRBD1,TRBV6-8,-,TRBJ1-1
TGTGCCATCAGTGTAGGGACAGGAGTCTCTGGAAACACCATATATTTT,CAISVGTGVSGNTIYF,TRBD1,TRBV6-8,-,TRBJ1-3
TGTGCCAGCAGCCGTCAAGCGTCTAGAGCAGATACGCAGTATTTT,CASSRQASRADTQYF,-,TRBV7-7,-,TRBJ2-3
TGTGCCAGCAGTGAAGCGCCGGGACTAGCGGGAGTTCATGAGCAGTTCTTC,CASSEAPGLAGVHEQFF,TRBD2,TRBV6-4,-,TRBJ2-1
TGTGCCAGCTCATCCCGGGACGGATTCCTCAACTATGGCTACACCTTC,CASSSRDGFLNYGYTF,-,TRBV18,-,TRBJ1-2
TGTGCCAGCAGTTACTCGCAGGGGAACGGCTACACCTTC,CASSYSQGNGYTF,-,TRBV6-8,-,TRBJ1-2
TGTGCCAGTAGTATGGGGGCAGGGGGGGCGGATACGCAGTATTTT,CASSMGAGGADTQYF,-,TRBV19,-,TRBJ2-3
TGTGCCAGCAGCTTAGGAGCAGGGGTTCCTTCTGGAAACACCATATATTTT,CASSLGAGVPSGNTIYF,-,TRBV7-7,-,TRBJ1-3
TGTGCCAGCAGGACAGGGGATCCCTATGGCTACACCTTC,CASRTGDPYGYTF,TRBD1,TRBV6-8,-,TRBJ1-2
TGTGCCAGTAGTATAGGGACAACTAACTATGGCTACACCTTC,CASSIGTTNYGYTF,-,TRBV19,-,TRBJ1-2
TGTGCCAGCAGCCGTACAGCCTTCCAAGAGACCCAGTACTTC,CASSRTAFQETQYF,-,TRBV6-8,-,TRBJ2-5
TGTGCCAGCAGTTTCCCAACTCCAACGCCGGGGCAGGGGGCGCTTAGTCAAGAGACCCAGTACTTC,CASSFPTPTPGQGALSQETQYF,TRBD1,TRBV28,-,TRBJ2-5
TGTGCCAGCAGCCCCTTCGGGGGGCCGTCGACAGATACGCAGTATTTT,CASSPFGGPSTDTQYF,-,TRBV11-3,-,TRBJ2-3
TGTGCCAGCAGAAGGGGACAGGGGGACTATGGCTACACCTTC,CASRRGQGDYGYTF,TRBD1,TRBV11-3,-,TRBJ1-2
TGTGCCAGCAATCCGGGACTAGCGGACACAGATACGCAGTATTTT,CASNPGLADTDTQYF,TRBD2,TRBV6-8,-,TRBJ2-3
TGTGCCAGCAGCTTAGTTAGCGGGAGAACAGATACGCAGTATTTT,CASSLVSGRTDTQYF,TRBD2,TRBV11-3,few,TRBJ2-3